This TCR beta chain originates from a study of tumor and adjacent non-tumor tissue in lung cancer. Remarks on this clonotype: No antigen is known for it. One end of the junction varies from germline; a read error may be responsible.

This sample's RNA came from whole unsorted tissue. The library came from three nested PCR rounds adapted from ARM-PCR protocols. One entry per CDR3 protein, called by TCRdb with MiXCR from the multiplex PCR reads. Of roughly 120,000 distinct CDR3 sequences detected, over 75% appear once; the ten largest clones hold roughly 20%. Notes on the study in general: Significantly higher TCR diversity was found in tumor than normal lung. Normal lung showed higher cumulative top 100 clone frequency than tumor.

Germline assignment: CDR1 MNHEY and CDR2 SVGEGT. This CDR3 is 14 amino acids long. This clonotype was obtained from a man in his 70s with non-small cell lung cancer. Sequenced: lung tumor tissue. The chain couples TRBV6-2 or TRBV6-3 to TRBJ2-2; D remains ambiguous. The CDR3 nucleotides read TGTGCCGGCAGCACGTGGACGCCACCCAGGGAGCTGTTTTTT. It yields the protein CAGSTWTPPRELFF.